A selection of T cell receptor beta chains follows, all from one sample in a study of blood T cell repertoires in COVID-19. Data came from immunoSEQ multiplex PCR; TCRdb stores just in-frame clones and leaves some out. The table records 200,000 to 250,000 clones, about 83% of them present only once. Sequenced: peripheral blood. The source is a man at least 80 years old with acute or convalescent COVID-19. Both conserved end residues are part of each CDR3. Fields, in order: J gene, D gene, CDR3 length, clone size, V gene, CDR3 protein, CDR3 DNA. D genes are given only for firm matches. Only some rows state a clone size, as once, few, many or a class for expanded clones.

>TRBJ1-6|.|13|.|TRBV7-2
CASSPQGRSPLHF
TGTGCCAGCAGCCCTCAGGGGCGATCACCCCTCCACTTT
>TRBJ1-2|TRBD1|14|.|TRBV5-4
CASLPDRTNYGYTF
TGTGCCAGCTTACCGGACAGGACTAACTATGGCTACACCTTC
>TRBJ1-1|TRBD1|14|.|TRBV3-1/TRBV3-2
CASSQVTGVTEAFF
TGTGCCAGCAGCCAAGTTACAGGGGTAACTGAAGCTTTCTTT
>TRBJ2-7|TRBD2|14|.|TRBV4-2
CASSQVREGNEQYF
TGTGCCAGCAGCCAAGTGCGGGAGGGAAACGAGCAGTACTTC
>TRBJ1-2|TRBD1|15|.|TRBV18
CASSPGQGTNYGYTF
TGTGCCAGCTCACCCGGACAGGGGACTAACTATGGCTACACCTTC
>TRBJ2-7|.|13|once|TRBV5-1
CASSRDNSYEQYF
TGCGCCAGCAGCCGGGACAACTCCTACGAGCAGTACTTC
>TRBJ1-2|.|14|few|TRBV28
CASIPGRGFYGYTF
TGTGCCAGCATCCCTGGGCGGGGGTTCTATGGCTACACCTTC
>TRBJ2-3|.|14|.|TRBV29-1
CSVGFSGGTDTQYF
TGCAGCGTTGGGTTTAGCGGCGGCACAGATACGCAGTATTTT
>TRBJ2-2|.|14|.|TRBV10-3
CAISGSGNTGELFF
TGTGCCATCAGTGGATCCGGGAACACCGGGGAGCTGTTTTTT
>TRBJ2-2|.|18|.|TRBV10-1
CASSEGGHLGPNTGELFF
TGCGCCAGCAGTGAAGGGGGACACCTCGGCCCCAACACCGGGGAGCTGTTTTTT
>TRBJ1-1|.|15|.|TRBV5-4
CASSLDPGRRTEAFF
TGTGCCAGCAGCTTGGACCCGGGGAGAAGGACTGAAGCTTTCTTT
>TRBJ2-7|.|15|.|TRBV6-5
CASRYGAETSYEQYF
TGTGCCAGCAGGTATGGGGCAGAAACTTCCTACGAGCAGTACTTC
>TRBJ1-3|TRBD1|15|.|TRBV6-5
CASSLTLDRVDTIYF
TGTGCCAGCAGTTTAACCCTGGACAGGGTGGACACCATATATTTT
>TRBJ2-1|TRBD1|16|.|TRBV24-1
CATSDRTGGMNNEQFF
TGTGCCACCAGTGATCGGACAGGGGGCATGAACAATGAGCAGTTCTTC
>TRBJ1-3|.|14|.|TRBV6-5
CASRGGARGNTIYF
TGTGCCAGCAGAGGGGGGGCGAGAGGAAACACCATATATTTT
>TRBJ1-5|TRBD1|23|.|TRBV7-3
CASSLSGVSLGTGINLSNQPQHF
TGTGCCAGCAGCTTAAGCGGCGTTTCTTTAGGGACAGGGATTAACCTTAGCAATCAGCCCCAGCATTTT
>TRBJ1-4|TRBD1|15|.|TRBV7-9
CASSLSGTGSEKLFF
TGTGCCAGCAGCTTAAGTGGGACAGGGAGTGAAAAACTGTTTTTT
>TRBJ2-1|.|16|.|TRBV3-1/TRBV3-2
CASSQVLTGSYNEQFF
TGTGCCAGCAGCCAGGTATTGACTGGCTCCTACAATGAGCAGTTCTTC
>TRBJ2-7|TRBD1|13|.|TRBV6-5
CASSPDREYEQYF
TGTGCCAGCAGTCCTGACAGGGAGTACGAGCAGTACTTC
>TRBJ2-7|.|17|few|TRBV24-1
CATSDSARGRGSYEQYF
TGTGCCACCAGTGATTCCGCCCGGGGCAGGGGTTCCTACGAGCAGTACTTC
>TRBJ2-7|TRBD2|14|.|TRBV15
CATSTIAGGSEQYF
TGTGCCACCAGCACCATAGCGGGAGGGAGCGAGCAGTACTTC
>TRBJ1-5|TRBD1|16|.|TRBV19
CASSIEGGQGNQPQHF
TGTGCCAGTAGTATAGAGGGGGGACAGGGCAATCAGCCCCAGCATTTT
>TRBJ2-5|.|16|once|TRBV28
CASILYLYGGQETQYF
TGTGCCAGCATCCTATATCTCTACGGGGGCCAAGAGACCCAGTACTTC
>TRBJ2-2|.|14|.|TRBV9
CASSVALGGGELFF
TGTGCCAGCAGCGTAGCTTTAGGAGGCGGGGAGCTGTTTTTT
>TRBJ1-1|TRBD1|13|.|TRBV29-1
CSVAGQANTEAFF
TGCAGCGTTGCGGGACAGGCGAACACTGAAGCTTTCTTT
>TRBJ2-7|TRBD1|15|.|TRBV7-9
CASSFGEDRVYEQYF
TGTGCCAGCAGCTTTGGAGAGGACAGGGTGTACGAGCAGTACTTC
>TRBJ1-1|.|15|.|TRBV7-6
CASSLYPAVNTEAFF
TGTGCCAGCAGCTTATACCCGGCGGTGAACACTGAAGCTTTCTTT
>TRBJ1-1|.|14|.|TRBV6-4
CASSGGPGDPEAFF
TGTGCCAGCAGTGGCGGGCCCGGGGATCCTGAAGCTTTCTTT
>TRBJ2-1|.|16|.|TRBV5-1
CASSLRLATGYNEQFF
TGCGCCAGCAGCTTAAGGCTAGCGACCGGCTACAATGAGCAGTTCTTC
>TRBJ1-3|.|14|.|TRBV7-2
CASSFDRLGNTIYF
TGTGCCAGCAGCTTCGACCGACTGGGAAACACCATATATTTT
>TRBJ1-1|.|13|once|TRBV28
CASRQGGYTEAFF
TGTGCCAGCAGACAGGGTGGGTACACTGAAGCTTTCTTT
>TRBJ1-2|.|14|.|TRBV24-1
CATSHQGQFGGYTF
TGTGCCACCAGCCACCAGGGACAATTCGGTGGCTACACCTTC
>TRBJ2-1|TRBD1|13|.|TRBV10-3
CAIRGDSNNEQFF
TGTGCCATCAGGGGGGACAGTAACAATGAGCAGTTCTTC
>TRBJ1-2|.|12|.|TRBV10-1
CASSDFVSGYTF
TGCGCCAGCAGTGATTTTGTATCCGGCTACACCTTC
>TRBJ1-6|.|15|.|TRBV9
CASSVGGRLESPLHF
TGTGCCAGCAGCGTAGGGGGCAGATTGGAATCACCCCTCCACTTT
>TRBJ2-3|.|14|.|TRBV28
CASSLSQGTDTQYF
TGTGCCAGCAGTTTGTCGCAGGGCACAGATACGCAGTATTTT
>TRBJ1-4|.|18|.|TRBV6-6
CASSLRPTSPVANEKLFF
TGTGCCAGCAGTCTGCGGCCTACCTCGCCCGTGGCTAATGAAAAACTGTTTTTT
>TRBJ2-1|TRBD1|15|once|TRBV7-8
CASSPDQGALNEQFF
TGTGCCAGCAGCCCTGACCAGGGGGCACTCAATGAGCAGTTCTTC
>TRBJ1-4|.|15|.|TRBV11-2
CASSLAGSRNEKLFF
TGTGCCAGCAGCTTAGCGGGGAGCCGTAATGAAAAACTGTTTTTT
>TRBJ1-3|.|15|.|TRBV6-5
CASSLVSGSGNTIYF
TGTGCCAGCAGCCTGGTCAGCGGCTCTGGAAACACCATATATTTT
>TRBJ1-4|TRBD1|14|.|TRBV6-4
CASSEGTVAEKLFF
TGTGCCAGCAGTGAAGGGACAGTCGCAGAAAAACTGTTTTTT
>TRBJ2-7|TRBD1|18|.|TRBV4-1
CASSQDRGRRNAGYEQYF
TGCGCCAGCAGCCAAGACAGGGGGAGACGCAATGCAGGCTACGAGCAGTACTTC
>TRBJ1-1|TRBD1|13|.|TRBV10-3
CATGQEVSTEAFF
TGTGCCACCGGACAGGAAGTGTCCACTGAAGCTTTCTTT
>TRBJ2-7|TRBD1|16|.|TRBV5-1
CASRRTSGTGGYEQYF
TGCGCCAGCAGGCGTACAAGCGGGACAGGGGGCTACGAGCAGTACTTC
>TRBJ1-1|.|14|.|TRBV28
CASREGRVNTEAFF
TGTGCCAGCAGGGAGGGACGGGTTAACACTGAAGCTTTCTTT
>TRBJ2-5|TRBD2|12|.|TRBV28
CASSTSVETQYF
TGTGCCAGCAGTACTAGCGTAGAGACCCAGTACTTC
>TRBJ1-1|.|18|.|TRBV4-2
CASSQEGRAGEGDTEAFF
TGTGCCAGCAGCCAAGAAGGACGAGCGGGGGAGGGGGACACTGAAGCTTTCTTT
>TRBJ2-3|.|15|.|TRBV5-1
CASSLDTGISDTQYF
TGCGCCAGCAGCTTGGATACCGGGATCTCAGATACGCAGTATTTT
>TRBJ2-3|TRBD1|16|once|TRBV5-1
CASSLFNLQGADTQYF
TGCGCCAGCAGCTTGTTTAACCTACAGGGGGCAGATACGCAGTATTTT
>TRBJ2-2|.|16|.|TRBV28
CASSSILPGSTGELFF
TGTGCCAGCAGTTCCATCCTTCCCGGTTCGACCGGGGAGCTGTTTTTT